The 32 T cell receptor beta chains in this list originate from one sample, sequenced in a study of cytomegalovirus exposure and HLA in healthy donors. Use of 60 Vbeta and 13 Jbeta primers characterized the PCR. Clones were sequenced by immunoSEQ multiplex PCR, and TCRdb holds only the in-frame ones, with some missing. The data hold about 170,000 clones, with about 88% observed a single time. The specimen sequenced was PBMCs. These receptor sequences come from a man under 40 in good health and CMV-seropositive.

V gene TRBV4-2 combines with J gene TRBJ2-7; 8 bases are shared with TRBD2. V gave up 0 bases and J gave up 7 bases; unmatched junction bases: 11. CDR1 is LGHNA and CDR2 is YNFKEQ in the germline V gene. This CDR3 has 16 amino acids. The CDR3 sequence is CASSQDGGLEGDEQYF. CDR3 nucleotide sequence: TGTGCCAGCAGCCAAGACGGGGGACTAGAGGGGGATGAGCAGTACTTC.

The chain has TRBV6-4 and TRBJ1-5, with a weak D call TRBD2 (5 bases). The end of the DNA is better explained by TRBJ2-3, so the J call may be wrong. The CDR3 covers 15 residues. The germline gives CDR1 MRHNA, CDR2 SNTAGT. The CDR3 region is CASPEGGSSNQPQYF. In DNA, the CDR3 is TGTGCCAGTCCCGAGGGTGGAAGTAGCAATCAGCCCCAGTATTTT.

The chain combines TRBV7-2 with TRBJ2-1; 8 positions match TRBD2. The trim removed 2 bases at V and 0 bases at J, leaving 3 bases unmatched. From germline, CDR1 is SGHTA and CDR2 FQGNSA. The CDR3 spans 16 residues. CDR3 residues: CASSLRSGSSYNEQFF. Here the CDR3 DNA reads TGTGCCAGCAGCTTAAGAAGCGGGAGCTCCTACAATGAGCAGTTCTTC. Variable domain in full (rest from reference TRBV7-2 and TRBJ2-1): GAGVSQSPSNKVTEKGKDVELRCDPISGHTALYWYRQSLGQGLEFLIYFQGNSAPDKSGLPSDRFSAERTGGSVSTLTIQRTQQEDSAVYLCASSLRSGSSYNEQFFGPGTRLTVL.

This rearrangement joins TRBV18 to TRBJ1-1; D unresolved. The CDR3 is 12 amino acids. In germline, CDR1 is KGHSH, CDR2 LQKENI. The V gene lost 7 bases and the J gene lost 1 base, with 7 bases spanning the gap. The CDR3 nucleotides read TGTGCCAGCTTCGAGGGGAACACTGAAGCTTTCTTT. Translation gives CASFEGNTEAFF.

The rearrangement joins TRBV6-5 to TRBJ2-1; D is ambiguous. Germline loops: CDR1 MNHEY, CDR2 SVGAGI. The CDR3 is 13 amino acids. V was clipped by 6 bases and J by 6 bases, with 12 bases between them. CDR3 DNA sequence: TGTGCCAGCAGGTCCACCGGCGGCAATGAGCAGTTCTTC. Translating it yields CASRSTGGNEQFF.

The chain employs TRBV27 and TRBJ2-1; 11 bases line up with TRBD2. The V gene's germline CDR1 is MNHEY and CDR2 SMNVEV (reference sequence). The CDR3 sequence is 14 residues long. J was trimmed by 7 bases and V by 8 bases; bases with no gene match: 7. CDR3 sequence reads: CASWAASGGNEQFF. As DNA, the CDR3 is TGTGCCAGCTGGGCCGCTAGCGGGGGGAATGAGCAGTTCTTC.

This clone was detected once. The CDR3 here is CASSLGQPNTEAFF. DNA for the CDR3: TGCGCCAGCAGCTTGGGACAGCCGAACACTGAAGCTTTCTTT. V usage is TRBV5-1 and J usage is TRBJ1-1, with a weak D call TRBD1 (5 bases). Germline V lookup: CDR1 SGHRS, CDR2 YFSETQ. The CDR3 length is 14 residues. With 0 bases removed from V and 1 base from J, the gap between germline ends came to 7 bases.

The V gene is TRBV7-9, the J gene TRBJ2-3, with D possibly TRBD2 on 5 matching bases. This CDR3 spans 15 amino acids. Germline V gene lookup returns CDR1 SEHNR and CDR2 FQNEAQ (reference sequence). Trimming left V 2 bases short and J 0 bases short, with 9 bases between. Written as DNA, the CDR3 is TGTGCCAGCAGCTTAAGGAGGAGTAGCACAGATACGCAGTATTTT. Protein sequence: CASSLRRSSTDTQYF.

Here the CDR3 reads CASNQYRTGRQYF. DNA for the CDR3: TGTGCCAGCAACCAATACCGGACAGGGAGGCAGTACTTC. This chain connects TRBV5-6 to TRBJ2-7; 8 bases match TRBD1. Germline CDR1 reads SGHDT; CDR2 reads YYEEEE. This CDR3 is built from 13 residues. V lost 6 bases to trimming and J lost 9 bases; unmatched junction nucleotides: 11.

The chain employs TRBV4-3 and TRBJ1-2; D may be TRBD1 (5 bases). V was pared by 0 bases and J by 6 bases, with 20 bases between. The CDR3 totals 17 residues. Germline assignment: CDR1 LGHNA and CDR2 YSLEER. The CDR3 nucleotides are TGCGCCAGCAGCCAAGAGCCCAATATAAGACAGCCCCATGGCTACACCTTC. Protein: CASSQEPNIRQPHGYTF.

CDR3 amino acids: CASNPAGTGGAFF. The CDR3 DNA follows: TGTGCCAGCAACCCCGCAGGGACTGGTGGGGCTTTCTTT. The J gene is TRBJ1-1, the V gene TRBV11-2; a possible D gene is TRBD1 (5 bases). Germline lookup yields CDR1 SGHAT and CDR2 FQNNGV. This CDR3 has 13 residues. The V and J ends lost 7 bases and 11 bases respectively, with 20 bases between them. Full variable domain (rest looked up from reference TRBV11-2 and TRBJ1-1): EAGVAQSPRYKIIEKRQSVAFWCNPISGHATLYWYQQILGQGPKLLIQFQNNGVVDDSQLPKDRFSAERLKGVDSTLKIQPAKLEDSAVYLCASNPAGTGGAFFGQGTRLTVV.

The chain recombines TRBV7-9 with TRBJ2-7, with a tentative D call TRBD1 (5 bases). Trimming removed 2 bases from V and 5 bases from J, with 10 bases in between. This CDR3 has 13 amino acids. Germline-derived CDR1 and CDR2 are SEHNR and FQNEAQ (reference sequence). The CDR3 sequence is CASSLSQGHEQYF. The CDR3 region has the DNA TGTGCCAGCAGCTTAAGTCAGGGCCACGAGCAGTACTTC.

J is TRBJ1-1 and V is TRBV15; TRBD1 is a possible D gene (5 bases). V shed 0 bases and J shed 5 bases, with 13 bases lying between them. The germline V gene has CDR1 LNHNV and CDR2 YYDKDF (reference sequence). The CDR3 is 15 residues long. The CDR3 sequence: CATSREWGDGTEAFF. The CDR3 DNA reads as TGTGCCACCAGCAGAGAATGGGGGGACGGTACTGAAGCTTTCTTT.

This rearrangement joins TRBV25-1 to TRBJ1-3; 12 bases match TRBD1. Germline V lookup: CDR1 MGHDK, CDR2 SYGVNS. CDR3 length: 17 residues. J lost 2 bases, V lost 4 bases, and 6 bases had no gene match. Written as DNA, the CDR3 is TGTGCCAGCAGTGCCTTCGGGACAGGGGGCGCTGGAAACACCATATATTTT. Translation gives CASSAFGTGGAGNTIYF. Supplemented by reference TRBV25-1 and TRBJ1-3, the full variable domain reads EADIYQTPRYLVIGTGKKITLECSQTMGHDKMYWYQQDPGMELHLIHYSYGVNSTEKGDLSSESTVSRIRTEHFPLTLESARPSHTSQYLCASSAFGTGGAGNTIYFGEGSWLTVV.

The chain combines TRBV4-1 with TRBJ2-1; D may be TRBD2 (5 bases). The germline CDR1 and CDR2 sequences are MGHRA and YSYEKL. CDR3 length: 14 amino acids. The V end was cut by 1 base, the J end by 5 bases, with 9 bases between. CDR3 amino acids: CASSQVVGDNEQFF. Written as DNA, the CDR3 is TGCGCCAGCAGCCAAGTTGTGGGAGACAATGAGCAGTTCTTC.

The J gene is TRBJ2-7, the V gene TRBV21-1; no check of the table's D call, TRBD2, against the DNA was made. TRBV21-1 is reported as a pseudogene. This CDR3 has 15 residues. CDR3 sequence reads: CASSKVLAGVPEQYF. CDR3 nucleotides: TGTGCCAGCAGCAAAGTTCTAGCGGGAGTCCCCGAGCAGTACTTC.

The V gene is TRBV6-6, the J gene TRBJ1-3, with 8 bases that match TRBD1. Per germline, CDR1 MNHNY and CDR2 SVGAGI (reference sequence). There are 16 residues in the CDR3. The junction had 15 bases not matched to a gene; V was cut back by 6 bases and J by 8 bases. The chain's CDR3 is CASRPPGQVLWDTIYF. The CDR3 nucleotides are TGTGCCAGCAGACCGCCGGGACAGGTTTTATGGGACACCATATATTTT.

The chain recombines TRBV27 with TRBJ2-1; the match to TRBD2 covers 11 bases. The J segment lost 5 bases and the V segment lost 5 bases, leaving 5 bases of the junction unmatched. The germline CDR1 and CDR2 sequences are MNHEY and SMNVEV (reference sequence). The CDR3 consists of 15 residues. Here the CDR3 reads CASSLGTSGNNEQFF. The CDR3 DNA follows: TGTGCCAGCAGTCTCGGGACTAGCGGAAACAATGAGCAGTTCTTC.

The rearrangement uses TRBV5-4 and TRBJ1-1; a weak D match, TRBD1 (6 bases). Trimming shortened V by 4 bases and J by 1 base, and 11 bases separated the two germline ends. This CDR3 has 14 amino acids. Germline CDR1 is SGHNT and CDR2 is YYREEE (reference sequence). CDR3 residues: CASSAGARNTEAFF. The CDR3 nucleotides are TGTGCCAGCAGCGCAGGGGCGAGGAACACTGAAGCTTTCTTT.

The rearrangement joins TRBV6-6 to TRBJ2-3; D uncertain. The CDR3 length is 15 residues. Trimming left V 2 bases short and J 0 bases short, with 9 bases between. CDR1 and CDR2 from the germline V gene are MNHNY and SVGAGI (reference sequence). CDR3 nucleotides: TGTGCCAGCAGTTACGGGCTCCTCAGCACAGATACGCAGTATTTT. Translated, it gives CASSYGLLSTDTQYF.

V is TRBV29-1 and J is TRBJ1-2; TRBD1 might be the D (6 bases). Germline CDR1 and CDR2: SQVTM and ANQGSEA. With 1 base removed from V and 4 bases from J, the gap between germline ends came to 19 bases. The CDR3 is 16 amino acids. CDR3 DNA: TGCAGCGTTGAAGGTTGGTCAGGGGCGATCCTCTATGGCTACACCTTC. It encodes CSVEGWSGAILYGYTF.

The chain uses TRBV7-2 and TRBJ2-2; D perhaps matches TRBD2 (5 bases). The V end was cut by 2 bases, the J end by 2 bases, with 12 bases between. The CDR3 length is 16 residues. Germline values: CDR1 SGHTA, CDR2 FQGNSA. CDR3 amino acids: CASSLPRTSNTGELFF. CDR3 nucleotides: TGTGCCAGCAGCTTACCAAGGACTTCAAACACCGGGGAGCTGTTTTTT. Combining the CDR3 with reference TRBV7-2 and TRBJ2-2 gives the whole variable domain GAGVSQSPSNKVTEKGKDVELRCDPISGHTALYWYRQSLGQGLEFLIYFQGNSAPDKSGLPSDRFSAERTGGSVSTLTIQRTQQEDSAVYLCASSLPRTSNTGELFFGEGSRLTVL.

The count of this clone is one. V is TRBV5-6 and J is TRBJ1-1; D might be TRBD1 (6 bases). Germline lookup yields CDR1 SGHDT and CDR2 YYEEEE. Trimming pared 0 bases from V and 3 bases from J, leaving 12 bases between. CDR3 length: 15 amino acids. CDR3 residues: CASSLGGGPDTEAFF. CDR3 bases: TGTGCCAGCAGCTTGGGCGGGGGCCCGGACACTGAAGCTTTCTTT.

The J gene is TRBJ2-1, the V gene TRBV7-2, with TRBD2 matching over 15 bases. The V and J ends lost 5 bases and 7 bases, in that order; junction bases with no gene match: 3. The CDR3 runs 15 residues. CDR1 SGHTA and CDR2 FQGNSA come from the germline V gene. CDR3 region: CASSAGLAGGNEQFF. CDR3 in DNA: TGTGCCAGCAGCGCTGGACTAGCGGGAGGGAATGAGCAGTTCTTC.

The chain uses TRBV5-1 and TRBJ2-7; 9 bases align to TRBD2. This CDR3 spans 14 amino acids. V was pared by 1 base and J by 7 bases, with 6 bases of the junction left unmatched. Germline V CDR1 and CDR2: SGHRS, YFSETQ. CDR3 amino acids: CASSLSSGMGEQYF. Here the CDR3 DNA reads TGCGCCAGCAGCTTGTCTAGCGGGATGGGAGAGCAGTACTTC. The variable domain in full, with the rest retrieved from reference TRBV5-1 and TRBJ2-7, is KAGVTQTPRYLIKTRGQQVTLSCSPISGHRSVSWYQQTPGQGLQFLFEYFSETQRNKGNFPGRFSGRQFSNSRSEMNVSTLELGDSALYLCASSLSSGMGEQYFGPGTRLTVT.

J is TRBJ2-3 and V is TRBV7-2; D is undetermined. CDR3 length equals 11 residues. Looked up from germline, CDR1 is SGHTA and CDR2 is FQGNSA. The V and J ends lost 3 bases and 10 bases respectively, with 8 bases between them. CDR3 amino acids: CASSFSQAQYF. CDR3 bases: TGTGCCAGCAGCTTCTCTCAGGCGCAGTATTTT.

The chain joins TRBV6-5 to TRBJ1-4; D remains unclear. Germline V gene sequence: CDR1 MNHEY, CDR2 SVGAGI. This CDR3 is built from 13 residues. V was clipped by 6 bases and J by 6 bases, with 11 bases between them. The CDR3: CASSPGEYEKLFF. Here the CDR3 DNA reads TGTGCCAGCAGCCCCGGGGAGTATGAAAAACTGTTTTTT.

This chain joins TRBV2 and TRBJ1-2; D ambiguous. CDR1 is SNHLY, CDR2 FYNNEI, per germline. V was trimmed by 2 bases and J by 4 bases, leaving 11 bases between them. This CDR3 comprises 14 residues. The CDR3 loop is CASSEYRVAYGYTF. The CDR3 region has the DNA TGTGCCAGCAGTGAATATCGGGTAGCCTATGGCTACACCTTC. The full variable domain, rest sourced from reference TRBV2 and TRBJ1-2, is EPEVTQTPSHQVTQMGQEVILRCVPISNHLYFYWYRQILGQKVEFLVSFYNNEISEKSEIFDDQFSVERPDGSNFTLKIRSTKLEDSAMYFCASSEYRVAYGYTFGSGTRLTVV.

This chain joins TRBV19 and TRBJ1-5; D not resolved. The CDR3 loop spans 14 amino acids. Germline assignment: CDR1 LNHDA and CDR2 SQIVND (reference sequence). Deletions cut 7 bases from V and 4 bases from J, with 14 bases between. The CDR3 protein is CASKEASRNQPQHF. Here the CDR3 DNA reads TGTGCCAGTAAGGAGGCATCCAGGAATCAGCCCCAGCATTTT.

The chain is built from TRBV10-3 and TRBJ1-3; D is unresolved. CDR1 ENHRY and CDR2 SYGVKD come from the germline V gene. The germline V and J ends were trimmed by 0 bases and 6 bases, with 15 bases remaining between them. There are 16 residues in the CDR3. This CDR3 is CAISESRAGLSNTIYF. Here the CDR3 DNA reads TGTGCCATCAGTGAGTCGAGGGCAGGTCTCTCAAACACCATATATTTT.

The chain couples TRBV5-5 to TRBJ1-1; D is undetermined. The V end was cut by 2 bases, the J end by 3 bases, with 8 bases between. Germline-derived CDR1 and CDR2 are SGHKS and YYEKEE (reference sequence). The CDR3 contains 13 residues. The CDR3 loop reads CASSFIADTEAFF. DNA of the CDR3: TGTGCCAGCAGCTTCATTGCGGACACTGAAGCTTTCTTT.

V and J are TRBV2 and TRBJ2-5; D might be TRBD2 (5 bases). The CDR3 covers 13 residues. Trimming stripped 6 bases from V and 2 bases from J, with 10 bases between. Germline values: CDR1 SNHLY, CDR2 FYNNEI. CDR3 sequence reads: CASRSGMQETQYF. DNA of the CDR3: TGTGCCAGCAGATCCGGGATGCAAGAGACCCAGTACTTC.